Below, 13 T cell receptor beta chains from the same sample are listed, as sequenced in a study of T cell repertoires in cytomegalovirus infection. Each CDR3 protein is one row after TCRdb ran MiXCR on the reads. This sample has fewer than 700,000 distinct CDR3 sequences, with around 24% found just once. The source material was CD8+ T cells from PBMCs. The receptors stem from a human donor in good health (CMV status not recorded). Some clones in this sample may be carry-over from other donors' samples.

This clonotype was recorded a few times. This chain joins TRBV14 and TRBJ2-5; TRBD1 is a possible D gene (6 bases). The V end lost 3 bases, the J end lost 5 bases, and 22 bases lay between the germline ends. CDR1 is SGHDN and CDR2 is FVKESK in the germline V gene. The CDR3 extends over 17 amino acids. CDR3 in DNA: TGTGCCAGCAGCCAGGACGAAACGACAGGTGCATGGGAGACCCAGTACTTC. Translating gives CASSQDETTGAWETQYF.

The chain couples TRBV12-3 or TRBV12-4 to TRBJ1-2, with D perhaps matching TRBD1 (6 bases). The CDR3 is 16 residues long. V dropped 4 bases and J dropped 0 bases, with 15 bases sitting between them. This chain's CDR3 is CASSWPGHGSNYGYTF. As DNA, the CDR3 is TGTGCCAGCAGTTGGCCGGGACACGGATCTAACTATGGCTACACCTTC.

The CDR3: CAGRWGTPYEQYF. DNA of the CDR3: TGTGCCGGGCGGTGGGGGACACCTTACGAGCAGTACTTC. The genes are TRBV9 and TRBJ2-7, with D maybe TRBD1 (6 bases). V was shortened by 10 bases and J by 4 bases, with 18 bases between the two germline ends. The CDR3 runs 13 residues. Germline V gives CDR1 SGDLS, CDR2 YYNGEE.

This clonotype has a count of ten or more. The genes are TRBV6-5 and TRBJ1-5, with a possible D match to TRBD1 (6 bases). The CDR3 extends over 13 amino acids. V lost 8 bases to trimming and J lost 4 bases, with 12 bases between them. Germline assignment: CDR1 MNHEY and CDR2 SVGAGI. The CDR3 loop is CASRGGGNQPQHF. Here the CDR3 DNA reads TGTGCCAGCCGAGGGGGAGGGAATCAGCCCCAGCATTTT.

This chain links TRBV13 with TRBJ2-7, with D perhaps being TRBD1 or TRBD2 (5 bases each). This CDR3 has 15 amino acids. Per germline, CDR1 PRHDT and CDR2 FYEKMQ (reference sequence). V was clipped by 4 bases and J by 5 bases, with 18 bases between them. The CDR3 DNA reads TGTGCCAGCAGCTGGGGGTCCCCCCAGGTTGACGAGCAGTACTTC. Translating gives CASSWGSPQVDEQYF.

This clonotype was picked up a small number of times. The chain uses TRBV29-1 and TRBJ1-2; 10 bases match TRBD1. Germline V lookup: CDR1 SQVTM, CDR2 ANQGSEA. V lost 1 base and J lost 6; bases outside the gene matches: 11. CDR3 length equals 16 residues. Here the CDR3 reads CSVEGRRQGARDGYTF. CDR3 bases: TGCAGCGTTGAAGGTAGGCGACAGGGGGCTCGGGATGGCTACACCTTC.

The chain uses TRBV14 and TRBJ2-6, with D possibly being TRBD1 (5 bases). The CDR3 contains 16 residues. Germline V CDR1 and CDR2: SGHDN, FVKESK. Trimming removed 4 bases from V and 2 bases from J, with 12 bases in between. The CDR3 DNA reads TGTGCCAGCAGCCCCCAACCCAGGGCTGGGGCCAACGTCCTGACTTTC. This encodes CASSPQPRAGANVLTF.

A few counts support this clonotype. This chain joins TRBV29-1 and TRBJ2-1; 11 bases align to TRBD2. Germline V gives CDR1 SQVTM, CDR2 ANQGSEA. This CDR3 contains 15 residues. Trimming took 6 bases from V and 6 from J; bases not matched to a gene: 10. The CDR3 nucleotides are TGCAGCGTCTACTTTAGCGGGGGGGCAGGCAATGAGCAGTTCTTC. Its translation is CSVYFSGGAGNEQFF.

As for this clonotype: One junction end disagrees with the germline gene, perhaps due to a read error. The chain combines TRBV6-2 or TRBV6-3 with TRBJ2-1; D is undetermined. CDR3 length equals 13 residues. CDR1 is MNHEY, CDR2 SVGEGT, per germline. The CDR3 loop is CASSYSNYKEQFF. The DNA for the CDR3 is TGTGCCAGCAGTTACTCAAATTACAAGGAGCAGTTCTTC.

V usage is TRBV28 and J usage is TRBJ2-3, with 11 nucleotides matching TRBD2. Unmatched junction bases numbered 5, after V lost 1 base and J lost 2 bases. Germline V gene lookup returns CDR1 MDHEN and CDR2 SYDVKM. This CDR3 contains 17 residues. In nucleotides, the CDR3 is TGTGCCAGCAGTTTATTGGTAGCGGGGGGGTCCACAGATACGCAGTATTTT. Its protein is CASSLLVAGGSTDTQYF.

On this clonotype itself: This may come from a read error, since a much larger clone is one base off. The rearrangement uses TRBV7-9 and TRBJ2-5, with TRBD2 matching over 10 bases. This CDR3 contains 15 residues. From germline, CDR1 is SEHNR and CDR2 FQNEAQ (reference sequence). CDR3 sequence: CVSPLAGGGGETQYF. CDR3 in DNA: TGTGTCAGCCCCTTAGCGGGGGGCGGGGGAGAGACCCAGTACTTC.

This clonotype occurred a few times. CDR3 residues: CASTPTAGGWETQYF. CDR3 nucleotide sequence: TGTGCCAGCACTCCCACGGCTGGGGGGTGGGAGACCCAGTACTTC. This rearrangement joins TRBV6-6 to TRBJ2-5; the D gene is possibly TRBD2 (6 bases). V was trimmed by 7 bases and J by 5 bases, leaving 20 bases between them. The CDR3 has 15 amino acids. The germline CDR1 and CDR2 sequences are MNHNY and SVGAGI (reference sequence).

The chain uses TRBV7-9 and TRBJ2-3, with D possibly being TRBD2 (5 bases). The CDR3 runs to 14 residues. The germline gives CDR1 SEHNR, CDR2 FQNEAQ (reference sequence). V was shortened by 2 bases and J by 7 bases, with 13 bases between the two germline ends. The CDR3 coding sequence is TGTGCCAGCAGCTTAAATGGACTGGGGAATACGCAGTATTTT. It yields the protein CASSLNGLGNTQYF. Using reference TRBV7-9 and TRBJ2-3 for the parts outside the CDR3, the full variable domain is DTGVSQNPRHKITKRGQNVTFRCDPISEHNRLYWYRQTLGQGPEFLTYFQNEAQLEKSRLLSDRFSAERPKGSFSTLEIQRTEQGDSAMYLCASSLNGLGNTQYFGPGTRLTVL.